This T cell receptor beta chain appears in the sequencing data of a study of PD-1 blockade in classical Hodgkin lymphoma. Across the study: Patients received nivolumab 3 mg/kg intravenously every 2 weeks.

With respect to this clone: Its antigen remains unknown.

Using immunoSEQ multiplex PCR, the repertoire was profiled, and TCRdb retains in-frame clones only, with some absent. The data contain under 30,000 clones, roughly 78% of them singletons. CDR1 and CDR2 from the germline V gene are MDHEN and SYDVKM. V shed 8 bases and J 1 base; nucleotides not matched to a gene: 12. The CDR3 consists of 17 residues. All the patients suffered relapse after autologous stem cell transplantation, and brentuximab vedotin exposure differed. Whole-study results and caveats: Some patients started nivolumab under 1 year after ASCT, and they were excluded. The causes of the repertoire differences, possibly disease activity or prior therapy, remain undefined. Healthy donors reportedly exceeded newly diagnosed patients in baseline TCR diversity.

The chain recombines TRBV28 with TRBJ2-7; 12 positions match TRBD2. The clonotype was recovered from a human donor with classical Hodgkin lymphoma. Sequenced material: peripheral blood mononuclear cells (PBMCs), taken before the second cycle of nivolumab. CDR3 in amino acids: CASGRTRTSGTSYEQYF. The CDR3 coding sequence is TGTGCCAGCGGACGGACACGGACTAGCGGGACATCCTACGAGCAGTACTTC.